This is a list of T cell receptor beta chains from one sample in a study of shared clonotypes between healthy human individuals. Profiling relied on immunoSEQ multiplex PCR, and the TCRdb table lists in-frame clones only, not all of them. The sample includes nearly 1 million clones, around three quarters of them seen just once. The sequenced sample consisted of memory CD4+ T cells sorted from blood. These TCRs come from a man aged 18-30 years in good health. The CDR3 runs from the conserved cysteine through the conserved F or W. A D gene is named only where the DNA matches it firmly. Not every row has a clone size; where given, it reads once, few, many or a size class.

>TRBV7-2|-|-|TRBJ2-5
TGTGCCAGCAGCTTAGGTCAGGAAGAGACCCAGTACTTC
CASSLGQEETQYF
>TRBV18|-|-|TRBJ1-2
TGTGCCAGCTCACCAATGGACAGCGCTACTAACTATGGCTACACCTTC
CASSPMDSATNYGYTF
>TRBV5-6|-|TRBD1|TRBJ2-3
TGTGCCAGCAGCCGGGACAGGGGAGGCACAGATACGCAGTATTTT
CASSRDRGGTDTQYF
>TRBV13|-|-|TRBJ1-2
TGTGCCAGCAGACGATTTTTCAGCCAAAAGCGGGACGGCATTAAGTATGGCTACACCTTC
CASRRFFSQKRDGIKYGYTF
>TRBV7-9|-|-|TRBJ1-1
TGTGCCAGCAGCTTAGGAGGCCAGGTGGCTGAAGCTTTCTTT
CASSLGGQVAEAFF
>TRBV5-1|-|-|TRBJ2-2
TGCGCCAGCAGCTTGGAAACTAGCCGTAACACCGGGGAGCTGTTTTTT
CASSLETSRNTGELFF
>TRBV7-8|once|TRBD1|TRBJ1-1
TGTGCCAGCACCCTGACGACAGGGAGGAACACTGAAGCTTTCTTT
CASTLTTGRNTEAFF
>TRBV15|-|TRBD1|TRBJ2-7
TGTGCCACCAGCAGGACAGAGGGACAGTACTACGAGCAGTACTTC
CATSRTEGQYYEQYF
>TRBV6-5|-|-|TRBJ2-2
TGTGCCAGCAGTTACGGGGGCCTCTTCACCGGGGAGCTGTTTTTT
CASSYGGLFTGELFF
>TRBV29-1|-|TRBD2|TRBJ2-3
TGCAGCGTTGCGGCTAGCGGGACCACAGATACGCAGTATTTT
CSVAASGTTDTQYF
>TRBV7-2|-|-|TRBJ1-4
TGTGCCAGCAGCTATGGGACATTGTCTAATGAAAAACTGTTTTTT
CASSYGTLSNEKLFF
>TRBV7-6|-|TRBD1|TRBJ2-7
TGTGCCAGCAGCGTAAACAGGGGCTACGAGCAGTACTTC
CASSVNRGYEQYF
>TRBV5-1|-|-|TRBJ2-2
TGCGCCAGCAGCTTTTCCTTGGCCACCGGGGAGCTGTTTTTT
CASSFSLATGELFF
>TRBV7-2|-|TRBD2|TRBJ2-7
TGTGCCAGCAGCCTCGGGGCTAGCGGGAGCTCCTACGAGCAGTACTTC
CASSLGASGSSYEQYF
>TRBV5-6|-|TRBD2|TRBJ2-3
TGTGCCAGCAGCGGACTAGTCGCAGATACGCAGTATTTT
CASSGLVADTQYF
>TRBV15|-|TRBD1|TRBJ2-5
TGTGCCACCAGCAACCCAGGGGGCAGCTCGGAGACCCAGTACTTC
CATSNPGGSSETQYF
>TRBV5-1|-|TRBD1|TRBJ1-5
TGCGCCAGCAGCTTGATAGGGGGCGCGGATCAGCCCCAGCATTTT
CASSLIGGADQPQHF
>TRBV5-1|few|-|TRBJ2-2
TGCGCCAGCAGCCCCGCGCAAGGAGGCACCGGGGAGCTGTTTTTT
CASSPAQGGTGELFF
>TRBV4-3|-|-|TRBJ1-5
TGCGCCAGCAGCCAAGATGGGTCAGGGCGGGCCAATCAGCCCCAGCATTTT
CASSQDGSGRANQPQHF